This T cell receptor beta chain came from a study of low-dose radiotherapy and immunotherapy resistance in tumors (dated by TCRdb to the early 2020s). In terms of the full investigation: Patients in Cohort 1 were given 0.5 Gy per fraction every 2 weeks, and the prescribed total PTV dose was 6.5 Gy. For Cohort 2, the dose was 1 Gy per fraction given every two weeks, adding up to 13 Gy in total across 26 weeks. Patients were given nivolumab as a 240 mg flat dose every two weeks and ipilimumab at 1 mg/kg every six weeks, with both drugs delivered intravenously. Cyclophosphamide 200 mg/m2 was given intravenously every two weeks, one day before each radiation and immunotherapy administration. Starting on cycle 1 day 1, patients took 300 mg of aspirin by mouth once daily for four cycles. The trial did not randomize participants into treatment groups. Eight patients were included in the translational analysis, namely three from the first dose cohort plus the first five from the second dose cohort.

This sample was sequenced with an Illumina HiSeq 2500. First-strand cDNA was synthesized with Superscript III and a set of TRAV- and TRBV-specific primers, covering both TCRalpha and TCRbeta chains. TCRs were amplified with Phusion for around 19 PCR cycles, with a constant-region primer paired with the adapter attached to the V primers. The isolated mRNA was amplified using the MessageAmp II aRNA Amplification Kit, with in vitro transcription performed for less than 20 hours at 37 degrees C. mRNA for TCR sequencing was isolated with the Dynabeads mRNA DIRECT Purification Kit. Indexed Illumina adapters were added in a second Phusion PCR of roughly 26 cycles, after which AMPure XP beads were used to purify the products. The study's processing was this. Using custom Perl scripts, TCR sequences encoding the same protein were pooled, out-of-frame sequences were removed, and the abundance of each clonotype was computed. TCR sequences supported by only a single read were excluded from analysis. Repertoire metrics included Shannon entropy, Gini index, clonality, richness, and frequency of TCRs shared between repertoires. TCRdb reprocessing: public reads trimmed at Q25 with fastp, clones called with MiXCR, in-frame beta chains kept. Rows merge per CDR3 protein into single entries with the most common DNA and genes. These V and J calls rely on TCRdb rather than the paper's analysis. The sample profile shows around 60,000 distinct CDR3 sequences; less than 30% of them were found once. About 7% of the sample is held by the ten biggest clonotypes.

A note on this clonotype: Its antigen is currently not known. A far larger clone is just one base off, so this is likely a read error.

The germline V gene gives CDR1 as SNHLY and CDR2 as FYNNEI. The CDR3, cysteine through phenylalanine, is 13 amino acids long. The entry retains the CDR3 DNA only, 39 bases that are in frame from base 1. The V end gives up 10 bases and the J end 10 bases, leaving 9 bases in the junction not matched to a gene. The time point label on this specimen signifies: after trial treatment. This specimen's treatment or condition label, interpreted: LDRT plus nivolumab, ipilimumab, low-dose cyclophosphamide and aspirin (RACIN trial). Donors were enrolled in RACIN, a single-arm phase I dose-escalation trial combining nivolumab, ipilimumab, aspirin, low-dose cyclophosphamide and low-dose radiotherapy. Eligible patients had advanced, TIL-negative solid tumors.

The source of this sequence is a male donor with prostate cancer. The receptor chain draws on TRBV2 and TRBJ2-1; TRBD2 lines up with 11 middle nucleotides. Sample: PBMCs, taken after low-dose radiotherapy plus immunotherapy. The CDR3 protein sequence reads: CANRVLAGDEQFF. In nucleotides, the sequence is TGTGCCAACAGGGTACTAGCGGGAGACGAGCAGTTCTTC.